Below, 16 T cell receptor beta chains from the same sample are listed, as sequenced in a study of T cells in Graves' hyperthyroidism and ophthalmopathy. Authors of the study amplified TCR beta CDR3 regions from RNA transcripts. A set of HTBI primers served as the primers for a first-round RT-PCR of the TCR CDR3. One entry per CDR3 protein, called by TCRdb with MiXCR from the multiplex PCR reads. The sample records about 400,000 distinct CDR3 sequences, about 14% being singletons. The sequenced material came from blood. Receptor source: a woman aged 25 to 39 with Graves' ophthalmopathy.

This clonotype was observed many times. The V call is TRBV5-1, the J call TRBJ1-1; D gene uncertain. V lost 0 bases and J lost 11, with 11 bases in between. Looked up from germline, CDR1 is SGHRS and CDR2 is YFSETQ. The CDR3 has 12 residues. CDR3 DNA: TGCGCCAGCAGCTTGGATGAGGGATCGGCTTTCTTT. Protein: CASSLDEGSAFF.

This clonotype was counted ten times or more. The chain is built from TRBV2 and TRBJ1-2; D remains ambiguous. CDR3 length: 11 amino acids. V was cut by 8 bases and J by 3 bases, with 7 bases left in between. Looked up from germline, CDR1 is SNHLY and CDR2 is FYNNEI. The CDR3 nucleotides are TGTGCCAGCCTGGGATACTATGGCTACACCTTC. It codes for CASLGYYGYTF.

This clonotype was detected many times. V and J are TRBV3-1 and TRBJ2-5; either TRBD1 or TRBD2 may fit D (6 bases each). With 1 base removed from V and 4 bases from J, the gap between germline ends came to 16 bases. CDR1 is LGHDT, CDR2 YNNKEL, per germline (reference sequence). CDR3 length: 16 amino acids. The CDR3 protein is CASSQGDRRGAETQYF. The CDR3 nucleotides read TGTGCCAGCAGCCAAGGTGACAGGCGGGGAGCAGAGACCCAGTACTTC.

V usage is TRBV20-1 and J usage is TRBJ2-5; 10 positions match TRBD1. V lost 6 bases and J lost 5; bases outside the gene matches: 9. The germline V gene encodes CDR1 DFQATT and CDR2 SNEGSKA (reference sequence). The length of the CDR3 is 14 residues. The CDR3 DNA is TGCAGTGCCGCCGAGACAGGGGGCGCCGAGACCCAGTACTTC. This sequence encodes CSAAETGGAETQYF.

This clonotype has at least ten counts. The genes are TRBV7-2 and TRBJ1-4; 9 bases agree with TRBD1. The V gene end was trimmed by 5 bases and the J gene end by 7 bases; junction bases not matched to a gene: 5. This CDR3 is 14 amino acids long. Per the germline V gene, CDR1 is SGHTA and CDR2 is FQGNSA. The CDR3 protein is CASSRTGGVEKLFF. DNA of the CDR3: TGTGCCAGCAGCAGAACAGGGGGCGTTGAAAAACTGTTTTTT.

A remark on this clonotype: Being one base from a much bigger clone, this may be a read error. The chain uses TRBV2 and TRBJ1-4; the D is unclear. V was cut by 4 bases and J by 10 bases, with 10 bases left in between. There are 12 residues in the CDR3. Germline V gene data show CDR1 as SNHLY and CDR2 as FYNNEI. The CDR3 is CASSGEAGKLFF. The CDR3 DNA reads as TGTGCCAGCAGTGGGGAAGCTGGAAAACTGTTTTTT.

The genes are TRBV20-1 and TRBJ1-1, with D possibly being TRBD1 (5 bases). The CDR3 sequence is 18 residues long. Germline lookup yields CDR1 DFQATT and CDR2 SNEGSKA (reference sequence). V lost 3 bases and J 0 bases, leaving 23 bases between the germline ends. The CDR3 is CSASRWTRDATLNTEAFF. The DNA for the CDR3 is TGCAGTGCTAGTAGGTGGACTAGGGACGCAACCTTGAACACTGAAGCTTTCTTT.

In this sample, this clonotype turned up many times. CDR3 region: CASSHGGLLFSYEQYF. The CDR3 DNA follows: TGTGCCAGCAGCCACGGGGGCCTGCTATTCTCCTACGAGCAGTACTTC. V is TRBV7-2 and J is TRBJ2-7; D could derive from TRBD1 or TRBD2 (6 bases each). Germline V gene sequence: CDR1 SGHTA, CDR2 FQGNSA. The CDR3 loop spans 16 amino acids. Trimming left V 5 bases short and J 0 bases short, with 17 bases between.

This clonotype was recorded many times. This chain links TRBV20-1 with TRBJ2-4, with D perhaps matching TRBD1 (6 bases). This CDR3 comprises 17 residues. V lost 0 bases and J lost 0, with 15 bases in between. Per germline, CDR1 DFQATT and CDR2 SNEGSKA (reference sequence). CDR3 sequence reads: CSARDQLDRLAKNIQYF. The CDR3 DNA reads as TGCAGTGCTAGAGATCAGCTGGACAGACTAGCCAAAAACATTCAGTACTTC.

This clonotype was counted ten times or more. J is TRBJ2-5 and V is TRBV6-1; weak D call: TRBD1 (6 bases). The ends were cut back, 4 bases at V and 2 bases at J, with 11 bases in the middle. Per the germline V gene, CDR1 is MNHNS and CDR2 is SASEGT. The CDR3 contains 14 residues. This chain's CDR3 is CASSVMTGQETQYF. CDR3 DNA sequence: TGTGCCAGCAGTGTGATGACAGGTCAAGAGACCCAGTACTTC.

This clonotype was counted at least ten times. The genes are TRBV2 and TRBJ1-2; TRBD1 aligns across 7 bases. The V segment lost 6 bases and the J segment 2 bases; nucleotides outside the gene matches: 6. Germline V gives CDR1 SNHLY, CDR2 FYNNEI. The CDR3 runs 14 residues. In DNA, the CDR3 is TGTGCCAGCAGGCGAGAGACAGGGAACTATGGCTACACCTTC. Translated: CASRRETGNYGYTF.

There are a few counts of this clonotype. The chain has TRBV9 and TRBJ1-2; D remains ambiguous. The CDR3 contains 13 residues. The V gene's germline CDR1 is SGDLS and CDR2 YYNGEE. Trimming cost V 7 bases and J 0 bases, with 10 bases left between them. The CDR3 nucleotides read TGTGCCAGCTCAGGACCAGCTAACTATGGCTACACCTTC. Translated: CASSGPANYGYTF.

This clonotype has a handful of counts. This chain links TRBV6-1 with TRBJ1-1; 10 bases are a match to TRBD1. CDR3 length: 14 amino acids. V shed 5 bases, J shed 5 bases, and the junction held 5 bases outside the gene matches. Looked up from germline, CDR1 is MNHNS and CDR2 is SASEGT. The CDR3 loop is CASSIGTGVTEAFF. CDR3 DNA: TGTGCCAGCAGTATCGGGACAGGGGTTACTGAAGCTTTCTTT.

This clonotype was found many times. DNA for the CDR3: TGCAGTGCTAGAGAGTATCGGGGGGGGGCCATGGAGACCCAGTACTTC. Protein: CSAREYRGGAMETQYF. This chain uses TRBV20-1 with TRBJ2-5, with 8 bases matching TRBD2. The germline gives CDR1 DFQATT, CDR2 SNEGSKA (reference sequence). The length of the CDR3 is 16 residues. Trimming cost V 0 bases and J 5 bases; bases outside gene matches: 11.

This clonotype was counted only a few times. The chain employs TRBV6-6 and TRBJ2-5, with D maybe TRBD2 (6 bases). Germline V gene sequence: CDR1 MNHNY, CDR2 SVGAGI (reference sequence). V was trimmed by 8 bases and J by 5 bases, leaving 21 bases between them. The CDR3 has 15 amino acids. The CDR3, as DNA: TGTGCCAGCGCCGAGCAGCTAGCGCGGCCGGAGACCCAGTACTTC. Translated, it gives CASAEQLARPETQYF.

This clonotype appeared a few times. The chain employs TRBV12-5 and TRBJ2-6; D gene uncertain. Germline V gene data show CDR1 as LGHNT and CDR2 as FRNRAP. This CDR3 is 18 amino acids long. V was trimmed by 2 bases and J by 0 bases, leaving 14 bases between them. The CDR3 sequence is CASGLYVGRNSGANVLTF. CDR3 bases: TGTGCTAGTGGTTTGTATGTCGGCAGGAACTCTGGGGCCAACGTCCTGACTTTC.